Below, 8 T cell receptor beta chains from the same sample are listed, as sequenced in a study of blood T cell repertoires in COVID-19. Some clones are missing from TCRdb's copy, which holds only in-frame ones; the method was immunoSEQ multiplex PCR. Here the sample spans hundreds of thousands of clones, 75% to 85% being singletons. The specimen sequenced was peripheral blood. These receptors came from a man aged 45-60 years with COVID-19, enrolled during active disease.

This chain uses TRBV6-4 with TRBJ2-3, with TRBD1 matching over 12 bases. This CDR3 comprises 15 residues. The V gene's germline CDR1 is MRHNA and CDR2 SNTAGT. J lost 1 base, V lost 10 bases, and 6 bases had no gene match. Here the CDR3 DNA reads TGTGCCACCAGGGACAGGGGGCATGGCACAGATACGCAGTATTTT. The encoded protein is CATRDRGHGTDTQYF.

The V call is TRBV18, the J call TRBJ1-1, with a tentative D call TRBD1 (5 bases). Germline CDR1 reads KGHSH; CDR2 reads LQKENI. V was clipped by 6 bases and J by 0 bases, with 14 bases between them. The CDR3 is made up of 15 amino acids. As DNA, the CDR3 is TGTGCCAGCTCGCCTACGGGGGGGGTGAACACTGAAGCTTTCTTT. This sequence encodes CASSPTGGVNTEAFF.

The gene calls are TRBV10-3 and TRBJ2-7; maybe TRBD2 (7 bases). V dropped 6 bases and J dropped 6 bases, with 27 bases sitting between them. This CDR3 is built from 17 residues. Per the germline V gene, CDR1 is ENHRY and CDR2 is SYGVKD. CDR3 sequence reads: CAISDLAGGGSGAEQYF. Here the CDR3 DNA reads TGTGCCATCAGCGATCTGGCTGGAGGGGGAAGCGGGGCCGAGCAGTACTTC.

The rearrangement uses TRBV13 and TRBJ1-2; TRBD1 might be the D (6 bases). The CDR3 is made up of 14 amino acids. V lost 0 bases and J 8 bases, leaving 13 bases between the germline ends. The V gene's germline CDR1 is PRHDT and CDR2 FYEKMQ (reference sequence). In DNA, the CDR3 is TGTGCCAGCAGCTTAGGGGGGGCAACGGGAGGCTACACCTTC. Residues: CASSLGGATGGYTF.

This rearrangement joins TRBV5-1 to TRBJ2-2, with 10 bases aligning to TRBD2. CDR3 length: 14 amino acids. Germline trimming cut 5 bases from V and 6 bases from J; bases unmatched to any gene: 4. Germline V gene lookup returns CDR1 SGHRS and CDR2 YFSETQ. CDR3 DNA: TGCGCCAGCAGTGGGCTAGCGGGGGCCGGGGAGCTGTTTTTT. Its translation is CASSGLAGAGELFF.

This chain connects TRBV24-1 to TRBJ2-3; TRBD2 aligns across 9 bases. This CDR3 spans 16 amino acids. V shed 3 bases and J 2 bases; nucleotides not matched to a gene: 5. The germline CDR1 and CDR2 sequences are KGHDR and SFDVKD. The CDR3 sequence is CATSDPLAGSTDTQYF. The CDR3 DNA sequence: TGTGCCACCAGTGATCCCCTAGCGGGGTCCACAGATACGCAGTATTTT.

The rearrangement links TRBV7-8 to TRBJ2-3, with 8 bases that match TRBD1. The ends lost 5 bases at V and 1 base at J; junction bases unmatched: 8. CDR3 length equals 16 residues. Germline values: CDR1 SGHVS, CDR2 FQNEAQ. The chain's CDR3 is CASSPRWTGRTDTQYF. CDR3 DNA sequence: TGTGCCAGCAGCCCACGCTGGACAGGGCGCACAGATACGCAGTATTTT.

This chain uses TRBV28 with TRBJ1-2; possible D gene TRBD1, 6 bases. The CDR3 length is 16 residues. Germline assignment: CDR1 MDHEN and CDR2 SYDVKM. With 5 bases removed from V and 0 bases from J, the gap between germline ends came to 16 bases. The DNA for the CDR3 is TGTGCCAGCAGTCCCGGACAGCTTTTTTCTAACTATGGCTACACCTTC. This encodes CASSPGQLFSNYGYTF.